These 13 T cell receptor beta chains were sequenced from one sample in a study of graft-versus-host responses after intestinal transplantation. TCRdb keeps only in-frame clones here, not all; method: immunoSEQ multiplex PCR. The profile shows more than 20,000 clones, approximately 87% of them singletons. The source material was PBMCs, sampled 28 days after intestinal transplant. These receptors were collected from a human patient who received an intestinal transplant, so some T cells may come from the graft donor.

The genes are TRBV4-1 and TRBJ2-1; 12 bases map to TRBD2. With 2 bases clipped from V and 5 bases from J, the junction kept 4 bases outside the gene matches. Germline CDR1 reads MGHRA; CDR2 reads YSYEKL. This CDR3 contains 16 residues. The CDR3: CASSQPGLAGDNEQFF. The CDR3 coding sequence is TGCGCCAGCAGCCAACCGGGACTAGCGGGTGACAATGAGCAGTTCTTC.

The CDR3 sequence: CASSPGQGNTEAFF. The CDR3 DNA sequence: TGCGCCAGCAGCCCGGGACAGGGAAACACTGAAGCTTTCTTT. The chain is built from TRBV5-1 and TRBJ1-1; 9 bases line up with TRBD1. CDR3 length equals 14 residues. Germline V gives CDR1 SGHRS, CDR2 YFSETQ. After removal of 4 bases from V and 2 bases from J, the junction contained 3 bases not matched to a gene.

J is TRBJ1-2 and V is TRBV29-1; 9 positions match TRBD1. The CDR3 length is 12 residues. V gave up 7 bases and J gave up 0 bases; unmatched junction bases: 0. Germline V lookup: CDR1 SQVTM, CDR2 ANQGSEA. CDR3 coding DNA: TGCAGCGGACAGGGGGCTAACTATGGCTACACCTTC. Amino acid sequence: CSGQGANYGYTF.

The chain joins TRBV30 to TRBJ2-1; maybe TRBD1 (6 bases). Trimming pared 0 bases from V and 1 base from J, leaving 13 bases between. Per the germline V gene, CDR1 is GTSNPN and CDR2 is SVGIG (reference sequence). CDR3 length equals 16 residues. The CDR3 nucleotides read TGTGCCTGGAGTGTAGCTGGGGGCGCGTCCTACAATGAGCAGTTCTTC. Protein: CAWSVAGGASYNEQFF.

The V call is TRBV7-9, the J call TRBJ1-2; 10 nucleotides align to TRBD1. J gave up 8 bases and V 1 base, and 13 bases lay outside the gene matches. The CDR3 is 17 amino acids. The germline CDR1 and CDR2 sequences are SEHNR and FQNEAQ (reference sequence). This chain's CDR3 is CASSLGWPGQGFSGYTF. CDR3 in DNA: TGTGCCAGCAGCTTAGGGTGGCCGGGACAGGGGTTCTCGGGCTACACCTTC.

This clone has only one observation. The J gene is TRBJ2-7, the V gene TRBV30, with a weak D call TRBD1 (7 bases). The V gene lost 3 bases and the J gene lost 4 bases, with 22 bases spanning the gap. The CDR3 has 16 amino acids. Per the germline V gene, CDR1 is GTSNPN and CDR2 is SVGIG (reference sequence). CDR3: CAWRGTGQIGRYEQYF. Written as DNA, the CDR3 is TGTGCCTGGAGGGGGACGGGACAGATTGGGAGGTACGAGCAGTACTTC.

The chain recombines TRBV25-1 with TRBJ2-5; either TRBD1 or TRBD2 may supply D (5 bases each). This CDR3 comprises 13 residues. The V end was cut by 5 bases, the J end by 3 bases, with 10 bases between. Germline values: CDR1 MGHDK, CDR2 SYGVNS. The CDR3 region has the DNA TGTGCCAGCAGTAGAGGGGAAGAAGAGACCCAGTACTTC. Residues: CASSRGEEETQYF.

This chain connects TRBV6-5 to TRBJ1-6, with 7 bases identical to TRBD1. In germline, CDR1 is MNHEY, CDR2 SVGAGI. CDR3 length: 15 amino acids. Unmatched junction bases numbered 11, after V lost 10 bases and J lost 5 bases. CDR3 DNA: TGTGCCACCGCCCCGACAGGGTGGAATAATTCACCCCTCCACTTT. Its protein is CATAPTGWNNSPLHF.

This clone was seen just once. The genes are TRBV5-1 and TRBJ2-5; perhaps TRBD1 as D (6 bases). CDR3 length: 13 residues. Between the trimmed V and J ends, which lost 0 bases and 6 bases, there was a span of 9 bases. In germline, CDR1 is SGHRS, CDR2 YFSETQ. DNA for the CDR3: TGCGCCAGCAGCTTGGCAGGGGAACAGACCCAGTACTTC. Protein: CASSLAGEQTQYF.

This chain connects TRBV10-3 to TRBJ2-1; 7 bases are a match to TRBD2. Germline V CDR1 and CDR2: ENHRY, SYGVKD. V gave up 0 bases and J gave up 6 bases; unmatched junction bases: 11. CDR3 length: 17 amino acids. The CDR3 region is CAISESREGGSSNEQFF. The CDR3 nucleotides read TGTGCCATCAGTGAGTCGAGAGAGGGAGGGTCTAGCAATGAGCAGTTCTTC.

This chain joins TRBV19 and TRBJ2-3, with D possibly being TRBD1 (5 bases). CDR1 and CDR2 (germline): LNHDA, SQIVND (reference sequence). Trimming took 4 bases from V and 9 from J, leaving 14 bases between them. The CDR3 contains 13 residues. The CDR3 coding sequence is TGTGCCAGTAGTAGCGTGGATTGGGGCACGCAGTATTTT. As protein: CASSSVDWGTQYF. The full variable domain, completed using reference TRBV19 and TRBJ2-3, is DGGITQSPKYLFRKEGQNVTLSCEQNLNHDAMYWYRQDPGQGLRLIYYSQIVNDFQKGDIAEGYSVSREKKESFPLTVTSAQKNPTAFYLCASSSVDWGTQYFGPGTRLTVL.

The chain joins TRBV7-2 to TRBJ2-7; 7 positions match TRBD1. Looked up from germline, CDR1 is SGHTA and CDR2 is FQGNSA. The CDR3 sequence is 16 residues long. V lost 4 bases to trimming and J lost 3 bases; unmatched junction nucleotides: 12. The CDR3 region has the DNA TGTGCCAGCAGCTATGGGACGGGACAGATAATCTACGAGCAGTACTTC. Translating gives CASSYGTGQIIYEQYF.

The V gene is TRBV27, the J gene TRBJ2-2; 9 positions match TRBD2. Germline V CDR1 and CDR2: MNHEY, SMNVEV (reference sequence). Trimming cost V 7 bases and J 5 bases; bases outside gene matches: 14. The CDR3 totals 17 residues. Here the CDR3 DNA reads TGTGCCAGCAAATACCTCGCGGGGGGGCCTGGAACCGGGGAGCTGTTTTTT. This sequence encodes CASKYLAGGPGTGELFF.